This T cell receptor (beta chain) is drawn from a study of blood T cell repertoires in COVID-19. At the level of the study: Some COVID-19 samples were acute and others convalescent; all came from the United States, Italy and Spain.

Authors' methods: Researchers report that nucleated cell counts were estimated from reference gene primer amplification. The repertoire was sequenced with immunoSEQ multiplex PCR; TCRdb's copy has only in-frame clones and lacks some. The DNA gave D and trimming, while V, J and clone size come from that table. Among about 200,000 clones listed, around nine tenths were seen once. Trimming pared 0 bases from V and 8 bases from J, leaving 15 bases between. This CDR3 contains 16 residues. Germline-derived CDR1 and CDR2 are SGHNT and YYREEE (reference sequence). This clone was picked up one time. Followed longitudinally, the Seattle patients had been enrolled during active infection.

The chain combines TRBV5-4 with TRBJ1-6; D may be TRBD1 (5 bases). This clonotype was obtained from a man aged 55 to 70 with COVID-19, enrolled during active disease. The source material was peripheral blood. The CDR3 here is CASSLGRDGGDSPLHF. In DNA form, the CDR3 reads TGTGCCAGCAGCTTGGGTCGGGACGGGGGTGATTCACCCCTCCACTTT.